These 8 T cell receptor beta chains came from one sample sequenced in a study of blood T cells in healthy people across ages. Primers used in a second PCR of roughly 7 to 12 cycles were a sample-barcoded 5' primer and a J-beta primer mix. A single record per CDR3 protein comes from TCRdb applying MiXCR to the 5' RACE reads. Of about 730,000 distinct CDR3 sequences detected, 35% to 45% appear once; the ten largest clones hold 20%. Source material: blood. The receptors come from a woman in her sixties in good health.

In regard to this clonotype: A read error may be the cause here, since a much bigger clone is one base away. V usage is TRBV7-2 and J usage is TRBJ2-1; TRBD2 matches 10 bases. CDR1 SGHTA and CDR2 FQGNSA come from the germline V gene. Trimming removed 2 bases from V and 2 bases from J; junction bases left unmatched: 3. This CDR3 spans 16 amino acids. The CDR3 coding sequence is TGTGCCAGCAGCTTATTAGCGGGGGGCCCCTACAATGAGCAGTTCTTC. It encodes CASSLLAGGPYNEQFF.

V and J are TRBV27 and TRBJ2-3; weak D call: TRBD1 (6 bases). Germline-derived CDR1 and CDR2 are MNHEY and SMNVEV (reference sequence). The CDR3 spans 16 residues. Between the trimmed V and J ends, which lost 1 base and 2 bases, there was a span of 13 bases. CDR3 in DNA: TGTGCCAGCAGTTTATTTCTGGGACAAGCCACAGATACGCAGTATTTT. It codes for CASSLFLGQATDTQYF.

V gene TRBV11-2 combines with J gene TRBJ1-2; D ambiguous. Trimming stripped 2 bases from V and 2 bases from J, with 18 bases between. Germline V lookup: CDR1 SGHAT, CDR2 FQNNGV. The CDR3 spans 17 residues. CDR3 protein: CASSLSLGGETNYGYTF. The CDR3 DNA reads TGTGCCAGCAGCTTATCCCTGGGAGGCGAAACGAACTATGGCTACACCTTC.

This chain connects TRBV27 to TRBJ1-4, with 11 bases aligning to TRBD1. CDR3 size: 15 residues. The germline CDR1 and CDR2 sequences are MNHEY and SMNVEV (reference sequence). J was trimmed by 7 bases and V by 5 bases; bases with no gene match: 6. CDR3 in DNA: TGTGCCAGCAGTCCCCGGGACAGGGGGAGTGAAAAACTGTTTTTT. Translating gives CASSPRDRGSEKLFF.

The CDR3 protein is CASRASGGAYEQYF. CDR3 nucleotide sequence: TGTGCCAGCAGAGCTAGCGGGGGAGCCTACGAGCAGTACTTC. V usage is TRBV12-3 or TRBV12-4 and J usage is TRBJ2-7; the match to TRBD2 covers 10 bases. V trimming: 6 bases; J trimming: 2 bases; junction bases outside the gene matches: 4. The CDR3 is made up of 14 amino acids.

Ten or more counts support this clonotype. V is TRBV10-3 and J is TRBJ2-3; 16 bases are shared with TRBD2. Per germline, CDR1 ENHRY and CDR2 SYGVKD. The CDR3 is made up of 14 amino acids. Trimming removed 10 bases from V and 6 bases from J; junction bases left unmatched: 4. This CDR3 is CATGTSGGADTQYF. Here the CDR3 DNA reads TGTGCCACCGGGACTAGCGGGGGGGCCGATACGCAGTATTTT.

This clonotype was counted a few times. The rearrangement uses TRBV20-1 and TRBJ1-5; D is unclear. The CDR3 totals 12 residues. Germline V gene lookup returns CDR1 DFQATT and CDR2 SNEGSKA (reference sequence). Trimming stripped 6 bases from V and 2 bases from J, with 8 bases between. CDR3: CSASMGNQPQHF. The CDR3 DNA reads as TGCAGTGCCTCGATGGGCAATCAGCCCCAGCATTTT.

The chain has TRBV6-5 and TRBJ2-3; 8 bases match TRBD2. The ends lost 0 bases at V and 1 base at J; junction bases unmatched: 9. Germline loops: CDR1 MNHEY, CDR2 SVGAGI. The CDR3 consists of 18 residues. CDR3 in DNA: TGTGCCAGCAGTTACTCGACCCTTAGCGGGGAGGGCACAGATACGCAGTATTTT. Translating it yields CASSYSTLSGEGTDTQYF.